Below, 8 T cell receptor beta chains from the same sample are listed, as sequenced in a study of cytomegalovirus exposure and HLA in healthy donors. Researchers ran the PCR with 60 Vbeta and 13 Jbeta primers. Repertoires were generated with immunoSEQ multiplex PCR, while TCRdb's copy carries only in-frame clones and drops some. The sample lists about 120,000 clones; 77% were seen once. Sequenced: PBMCs. The receptors originated from a man in his late teens or twenties in good health and CMV-seropositive.

The rearrangement joins TRBV30 to TRBJ1-2; no firm D call. Germline V CDR1 and CDR2: GTSNPN, SVGIG (reference sequence). V was clipped by 0 bases and J by 4 bases, with 9 bases between them. The CDR3 sequence is 13 residues long. The CDR3 sequence is CAWSVAKIYGYTF. In DNA form, the CDR3 reads TGTGCCTGGAGTGTGGCCAAAATCTATGGCTACACCTTC.

The rearrangement uses TRBV27 and TRBJ1-1; maybe TRBD1 (6 bases). Germline V gene data show CDR1 as MNHEY and CDR2 as SMNVEV (reference sequence). This CDR3 has 14 residues. With 0 bases removed from V and 4 bases from J, the gap between germline ends came to 9 bases. DNA for the CDR3: TGTGCCAGCAGTTTATCAGGGGGGGGCACTGAAGCTTTCTTT. Translation: CASSLSGGGTEAFF.

The rearrangement joins TRBV6-6 to TRBJ1-1, with TRBD1 matching over 8 bases. This CDR3 is 14 amino acids long. After removal of 5 bases from V and 0 bases from J, the junction contained 2 bases not matched to a gene. Germline V gene data show CDR1 as MNHNY and CDR2 as SVGAGI (reference sequence). The CDR3 region is CASSTDRVNTEAFF. In DNA, the CDR3 is TGTGCCAGCAGTACGGACAGGGTGAACACTGAAGCTTTCTTT.

This clone was observed once. DNA for the CDR3: TGCGCCAGCAGCCAGTCCGGGACAGTACTTAGCTCCTACGAGCAGTACTTC. Amino acids: CASSQSGTVLSSYEQYF. The genes are TRBV5-1 and TRBJ2-7; 7 bases match TRBD1. The CDR3 contains 17 residues. The germline CDR1 and CDR2 sequences are SGHRS and YFSETQ. The V gene end was trimmed by 4 bases and the J gene end by 0 bases; junction bases not matched to a gene: 13.

The CDR3 DNA sequence: TGTGCCAGCAGTACCGGAACAGGACACTCCTACGAGCAGTACTTC. Its protein product is CASSTGTGHSYEQYF. V is TRBV6-6 and J is TRBJ2-7; perhaps TRBD1 as D (5 bases). Trimming cost V 5 bases and J 0 bases, with 14 bases left between them. This CDR3 has 15 amino acids. Per the germline V gene, CDR1 is MNHNY and CDR2 is SVGAGI (reference sequence).

This clone was counted between two and nine times. The V and J genes are TRBV7-6 and TRBJ1-1; D gene unclear. The CDR3 runs 11 residues. V shed 3 bases and J shed 4 bases, with 3 bases lying between them. Germline V gene sequence: CDR1 SGHVS, CDR2 FNYEAQ. For the CDR3, the DNA is TGTGCCAGCAGCTTCGGCACTGAAGCTTTCTTT. Residues: CASSFGTEAFF.

The chain uses TRBV6-5 and TRBJ1-5, with D perhaps TRBD1 (5 bases). Per germline, CDR1 MNHEY and CDR2 SVGAGI. The CDR3 loop spans 13 amino acids. V lost 2 bases and J lost 5, with 7 bases in between. The CDR3 region is CASSYRGYQPQHF. The DNA of the CDR3 is TGTGCCAGCAGTTACAGGGGATATCAGCCCCAGCATTTT.

This sequence joins TRBV14 and TRBJ1-1; TRBD1 might be the D (5 bases). The length of the CDR3 is 15 residues. Germline V CDR1 and CDR2: SGHDN, FVKESK. V was shortened by 1 base and J by 0 bases, with 9 bases between the two germline ends. CDR3 amino acids: CASSQAGVMNTEAFF. Here the CDR3 DNA reads TGTGCCAGCAGCCAAGCGGGGGTCATGAACACTGAAGCTTTCTTT.